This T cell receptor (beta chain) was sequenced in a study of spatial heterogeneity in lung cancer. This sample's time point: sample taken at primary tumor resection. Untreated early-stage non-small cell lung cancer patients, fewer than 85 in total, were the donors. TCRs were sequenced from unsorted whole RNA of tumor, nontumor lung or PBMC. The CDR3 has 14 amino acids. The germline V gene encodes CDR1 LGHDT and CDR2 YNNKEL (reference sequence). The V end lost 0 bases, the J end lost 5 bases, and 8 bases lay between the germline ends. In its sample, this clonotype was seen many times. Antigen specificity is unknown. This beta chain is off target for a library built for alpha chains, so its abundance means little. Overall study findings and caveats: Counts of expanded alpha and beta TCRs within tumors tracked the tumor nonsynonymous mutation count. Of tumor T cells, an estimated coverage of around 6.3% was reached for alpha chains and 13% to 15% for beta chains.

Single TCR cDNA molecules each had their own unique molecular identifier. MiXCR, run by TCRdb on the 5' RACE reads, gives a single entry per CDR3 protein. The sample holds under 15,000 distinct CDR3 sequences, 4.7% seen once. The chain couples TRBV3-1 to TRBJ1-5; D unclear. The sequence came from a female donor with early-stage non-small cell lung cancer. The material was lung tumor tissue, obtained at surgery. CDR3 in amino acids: CASSQEVRDQPQHF. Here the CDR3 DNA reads TGTGCCAGCAGCCAAGAGGTGAGGGATCAGCCCCAGCATTTT. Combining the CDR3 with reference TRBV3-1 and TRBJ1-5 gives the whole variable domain DTAVSQTPKYLVTQMGNDKSIKCEQNLGHDTMYWYKQDSKKFLKIMFSYNNKELIINETVPNRFSPKSPDKAHLNLHINSLELGDSAVYFCASSQEVRDQPQHFGDGTRLSIL.